Listed here are 13 T cell receptor beta chains from one sample, sequenced in a study of chemoradiotherapy in HPV16-positive cancers. TCRdb's table, derived via immunoSEQ multiplex PCR, lists solely in-frame clones and lacks some. This table has approximately 5,900 clones, 73% appearing once. The starting material was tumor tissue, obtained from a patient who underwent chemoradiotherapy. These receptors came from a human donor with HPV-associated anogenital cancer.

This chain uses TRBV6-5 with TRBJ2-7, with D tentatively TRBD2 (6 bases). The length of the CDR3 is 14 residues. Germline V gives CDR1 MNHEY, CDR2 SVGAGI. Deletions cut 6 bases from V and 0 bases from J, with 12 bases between. DNA of the CDR3: TGTGCCAGCAGCCCCGCGGGAAGCTCCTACGAGCAGTACTTC. This codes for CASSPAGSSYEQYF.

This chain uses TRBV5-1 with TRBJ1-3, with D perhaps matching TRBD1 (5 bases). Germline loops: CDR1 SGHRS, CDR2 YFSETQ. The V end lost 7 bases, the J end lost 0 bases, and 17 bases lay between the germline ends. The CDR3 has 16 amino acids. CDR3 sequence: CASRLTDNYSGNTIYF. The DNA for the CDR3 is TGCGCCAGCCGTCTTACGGACAACTACTCTGGAAACACCATATATTTT. The complete variable domain, with remaining parts taken from reference TRBV5-1 and TRBJ1-3, reads KAGVTQTPRYLIKTRGQQVTLSCSPISGHRSVSWYQQTPGQGLQFLFEYFSETQRNKGNFPGRFSGRQFSNSRSEMNVSTLELGDSALYLCASRLTDNYSGNTIYFGEGSWLTVV.

The V and J genes are TRBV28 and TRBJ1-5, with TRBD1 as a possible D gene (5 bases). Deletions cut 3 bases from V and 3 bases from J, with 18 bases between. The CDR3 spans 17 residues. Germline V lookup: CDR1 MDHEN, CDR2 SYDVKM. Written as DNA, the CDR3 is TGTGCCAGCAGTTTCCTAAACTTGTACAGGCACAATCAGCCCCAGCATTTT. Translation gives CASSFLNLYRHNQPQHF.

The chain recombines TRBV2 with TRBJ2-7; D perhaps matches TRBD1 (6 bases). Trimming cost V 7 bases and J 0 bases, with 10 bases left between them. Per the germline V gene, CDR1 is SNHLY and CDR2 is FYNNEI. The CDR3 has 13 amino acids. The CDR3 is CASMSGVSYEQYF. The CDR3 bases are TGTGCCAGCATGTCAGGGGTCTCCTACGAGCAGTACTTC. Full variable domain (remainder filled in from reference TRBV2 and TRBJ2-7): EPEVTQTPSHQVTQMGQEVILRCVPISNHLYFYWYRQILGQKVEFLVSFYNNEISEKSEIFDDQFSVERPDGSNFTLKIRSTKLEDSAMYFCASMSGVSYEQYFGPGTRLTVT.

The rearrangement links TRBV6-4 to TRBJ2-6; 9 bases are a match to TRBD1. This CDR3 contains 17 residues. CDR1 MRHNA and CDR2 SNTAGT come from the germline V gene. The V and J ends lost 5 bases and 4 bases, in that order; junction bases with no gene match: 9. The DNA of the CDR3 is TGTGCCAGCAGTCCCTCGGGACAGGGATCGGGGGCCAACGTCCTGACTTTC. Its translation: CASSPSGQGSGANVLTF.

This sequence joins TRBV19 and TRBJ1-4, with a weak D call TRBD1 (6 bases). CDR3 length equals 13 residues. Germline-derived CDR1 and CDR2 are LNHDA and SQIVND (reference sequence). V was trimmed by 8 bases and J by 5 bases, leaving 12 bases between them. The CDR3 DNA follows: TGTGCCAGTTCAGGGGAGGGGAATGAAAAACTGTTTTTT. Its protein is CASSGEGNEKLFF.

The chain is built from TRBV7-2 and TRBJ2-2; 9 bases map to TRBD2. Germline CDR1 SGHTA, CDR2 FQGNSA. The CDR3 covers 17 residues. The trim removed 3 bases at V and 1 base at J, leaving 6 bases unmatched. DNA for the CDR3: TGTGCCAGCAGCTTGGGCCTGACTAGCGGGAACACCGGGGAGCTGTTTTTT. This sequence encodes CASSLGLTSGNTGELFF.

V usage is TRBV5-1 and J usage is TRBJ1-3; possibly TRBD1 for D (6 bases). From germline, CDR1 is SGHRS and CDR2 YFSETQ. The CDR3 length is 16 residues. Trimming cost V 6 bases and J 0 bases, with 16 bases left between them. The CDR3 here is CASKRGGTSSGNTIYF. The CDR3 coding sequence is TGCGCCAGCAAACGGGGGGGGACATCCTCTGGAAACACCATATATTTT. The full variable domain, completed using reference TRBV5-1 and TRBJ1-3, is KAGVTQTPRYLIKTRGQQVTLSCSPISGHRSVSWYQQTPGQGLQFLFEYFSETQRNKGNFPGRFSGRQFSNSRSEMNVSTLELGDSALYLCASKRGGTSSGNTIYFGEGSWLTVV.

This clone was counted a few times. The chain links TRBV10-2 to TRBJ2-7, with TRBD1 matching 7 bases. Germline V gives CDR1 WSHSY, CDR2 SAAADI. J was trimmed by 4 bases and V by 6 bases; bases with no gene match: 6. The CDR3 loop spans 13 amino acids. The CDR3 region has the DNA TGCGCCAGCAGCCCCGGACAGGTATACGAGCAGTACTTC. Translating it yields CASSPGQVYEQYF.

DNA for the CDR3: TGTGCCTGGAGTGTCCCCGGGACAGGGACAAGCAATGAGCAGTTCTTC. Translated: CAWSVPGTGTSNEQFF. This chain uses TRBV30 with TRBJ2-1; 9 bases match TRBD1. The germline CDR1 and CDR2 sequences are GTSNPN and SVGIG (reference sequence). The CDR3 runs to 16 residues. The J segment lost 6 bases and the V segment lost 0 bases, leaving 9 bases of the junction unmatched.

This clone has more than one count but fewer than ten. The V gene is TRBV5-1, the J gene TRBJ2-3, with 7 bases that match TRBD1. The CDR3 extends over 15 amino acids. Per germline, CDR1 SGHRS and CDR2 YFSETQ. Trimming at V came to 1 base and at J to 2 bases, leaving 4 bases not matched to a gene. The CDR3 DNA follows: TGCGCCAGCAGCTTGAGGGGACAGAACACAGATACGCAGTATTTT. Amino acids: CASSLRGQNTDTQYF.

The CDR3 is CAWASDGADTQYF. The DNA of the CDR3 is TGTGCCTGGGCGTCCGATGGGGCAGATACGCAGTATTTT. The genes are TRBV30 and TRBJ2-3; unclear D gene. Germline V gives CDR1 GTSNPN, CDR2 SVGIG (reference sequence). The CDR3 runs 13 residues. Trimming removed 5 bases from V and 4 bases from J, with 13 bases in between.

This clone came up a few times. The chain couples TRBV11-2 to TRBJ1-1, with D hard to call. The CDR3 is 13 residues long. Per the germline V gene, CDR1 is SGHAT and CDR2 is FQNNGV. Trimming left V 8 bases short and J 4 bases short, with 14 bases between. CDR3 amino acids: CASERVRGTEAFF. The CDR3 nucleotides read TGTGCCAGCGAGCGTGTTCGAGGCACTGAAGCTTTCTTT. Using reference TRBV11-2 and TRBJ1-1 for the parts outside the CDR3, the full variable domain is EAGVAQSPRYKIIEKRQSVAFWCNPISGHATLYWYQQILGQGPKLLIQFQNNGVVDDSQLPKDRFSAERLKGVDSTLKIQPAKLEDSAVYLCASERVRGTEAFFGQGTRLTVV.